The 26 T cell receptor beta chains below come from one sample, sequenced in a study of blood T cell repertoires in COVID-19. Data came from immunoSEQ multiplex PCR; TCRdb stores just in-frame clones and leaves some out. The sample has under 150,000 clones; approximately 83% are singletons. Sequenced sample: peripheral blood. These receptors were collected from a man aged 80 or over with acute or convalescent COVID-19.

The chain is built from TRBV19 and TRBJ2-2; 10 bases line up with TRBD2. J lost 8 bases, V lost 5 bases, and 14 bases had no gene match. Germline CDR1 reads LNHDA; CDR2 reads SQIVND (reference sequence). CDR3 length: 17 amino acids. CDR3 nucleotide sequence: TGTGCCAGTAGTGCCGAGGTGCTAGCGGGAGCCGGGGGGGAGCTGTTTTTT. This translates into CASSAEVLAGAGGELFF.

The CDR3 region is CASSQEDRYGYTF. The CDR3 nucleotides are TGTGCCAGCAGCCAAGAGGACAGGTATGGCTACACCTTC. The chain combines TRBV3-1 (or the pseudogene TRBV3-2) with TRBJ1-2, with 7 bases that match TRBD1. The J segment lost 5 bases and the V segment lost 0 bases, leaving 0 bases of the junction unmatched. Germline-derived CDR1 and CDR2 are LGHDT and YNNKEL (reference sequence). The CDR3 has 13 amino acids.

V usage is TRBV7-2 and J usage is TRBJ2-6; no clear D. With 3 bases removed from V and 4 bases from J, the gap between germline ends came to 4 bases. Per the germline V gene, CDR1 is SGHTA and CDR2 is FQGNSA. This CDR3 contains 13 residues. CDR3 coding DNA: TGTGCCAGCAGCTTGGCCGGGGCCAACGTCCTGACTTTC. Translated: CASSLAGANVLTF.

V gene TRBV7-9 combines with J gene TRBJ2-7, with 9 positions matching TRBD2. The CDR3 spans 16 residues. Germline CDR1 reads SEHNR; CDR2 reads FQNEAQ (reference sequence). The trim removed 1 base at V and 4 bases at J, leaving 8 bases unmatched. The DNA for the CDR3 is TGTGCCAGCAGCTTAGTTTCCCCTAGCGGGAAGTACGAGCAGTACTTC. Protein sequence: CASSLVSPSGKYEQYF. The variable domain in full, with the rest retrieved from reference TRBV7-9 and TRBJ2-7, is DTGVSQNPRHKITKRGQNVTFRCDPISEHNRLYWYRQTLGQGPEFLTYFQNEAQLEKSRLLSDRFSAERPKGSFSTLEIQRTEQGDSAMYLCASSLVSPSGKYEQYFGPGTRLTVT.

The rearrangement uses TRBV27 and TRBJ2-7, with TRBD2 matching 12 bases. This CDR3 comprises 14 residues. Germline V CDR1 and CDR2: MNHEY, SMNVEV (reference sequence). V lost 6 bases to trimming and J lost 5 bases; unmatched junction nucleotides: 5. The CDR3 loop is CASSRLAGANEQYF. CDR3 DNA: TGTGCCAGCAGCAGACTAGCGGGAGCGAACGAGCAGTACTTC.

This clone was detected a few times. The rearrangement uses TRBV7-2 and TRBJ1-5; D possibly corresponds to TRBD1 (6 bases). With 0 bases removed from V and 3 bases from J, the gap between germline ends came to 12 bases. Germline values: CDR1 SGHTA, CDR2 FQGNSA. The CDR3 covers 16 residues. For the CDR3, the DNA is TGTGCCAGCAGCTTAGCCCTTGACAGGTTCAATCAGCCCCAGCATTTT. Residues: CASSLALDRFNQPQHF.

V usage is TRBV15 and J usage is TRBJ1-2, with D hard to call. V was trimmed by 0 bases and J by 4 bases, leaving 12 bases between them. Germline V lookup: CDR1 LNHNV, CDR2 YYDKDF (reference sequence). The CDR3 is made up of 15 amino acids. The DNA of the CDR3 is TGTGCCACCAGCAGAGATCGCCAGGATGTCTATGGCTACACCTTC. Residues: CATSRDRQDVYGYTF.

The rearrangement links TRBV2 to TRBJ2-5; tentatively, D is TRBD1 (5 bases). Trimming cost V 4 bases and J 6 bases, with 24 bases left between them. Germline CDR1 SNHLY, CDR2 FYNNEI. The CDR3 has 17 residues. CDR3 sequence reads: CASSAEKIRVVGQTQYF. The CDR3 DNA reads TGTGCCAGCAGTGCGGAGAAGATCAGGGTGGTGGGTCAGACCCAGTACTTC.

The J gene is TRBJ2-7, the V gene TRBV28; D may be TRBD1 (5 bases). The germline CDR1 and CDR2 sequences are MDHEN and SYDVKM. V was shortened by 2 bases and J by 6 bases, with 20 bases between the two germline ends. The CDR3 length is 16 residues. The CDR3 region has the DNA TGTGCCAGCAGTTTAATGTCCCCGGCAGGGCCCCGCGAGCAGTACTTC. Encoded protein: CASSLMSPAGPREQYF. Together with reference TRBV28 and TRBJ2-7, the CDR3 gives the full variable domain: DVKVTQSSRYLVKRTGEKVFLECVQDMDHENMFWYRQDPGLGLRLIYFSYDVKMKEKGDIPEGYSVSREKKERFSLILESASTNQTSMYLCASSLMSPAGPREQYFGPGTRLTVT.

This sequence joins TRBV7-2 and TRBJ1-1, with 10 bases aligning to TRBD1. Trimming at V came to 1 base and at J to 0 bases, leaving 5 bases not matched to a gene. Per the germline V gene, CDR1 is SGHTA and CDR2 is FQGNSA. CDR3 size: 17 residues. The CDR3 DNA reads TGTGCCAGCAGCTTAGAGGGACAGGGGCTTCTGAACACTGAAGCTTTCTTT. This codes for CASSLEGQGLLNTEAFF.

The chain combines TRBV5-8 with TRBJ1-6; D might be TRBD1 (6 bases). V dropped 3 bases and J dropped 8 bases, with 15 bases sitting between them. This CDR3 has 15 residues. CDR1 is SGHTS, CDR2 YDEGEE, per germline. The CDR3 nucleotides read TGTGCCAGCAGCTCGGACAGTCTTTCGGATTCACCCCTCCACTTT. It codes for CASSSDSLSDSPLHF.

The V and J genes are TRBV11-2 and TRBJ1-6; TRBD1 is a possible D gene (5 bases). Germline values: CDR1 SGHAT, CDR2 FQNNGV. The CDR3 is made up of 15 amino acids. With 1 base removed from V and 7 bases from J, the gap between germline ends came to 11 bases. CDR3 nucleotide sequence: TGTGCCAGCAGCTTAGTCCAGGGAAGGAATTCACCCCTCCACTTT. This sequence encodes CASSLVQGRNSPLHF.

The rearrangement links TRBV6-5 to TRBJ2-7; maybe TRBD1 (6 bases). The CDR3 spans 13 residues. Germline-derived CDR1 and CDR2 are MNHEY and SVGAGI. The V end was cut by 9 bases, the J end by 0 bases, with 12 bases between. CDR3 residues: CASLGQNSYEQYF. The CDR3 bases are TGTGCCAGTTTGGGACAAAACTCCTACGAGCAGTACTTC.

This clone was detected once. The chain carries TRBV11-2 and TRBJ1-1, with D perhaps matching TRBD1 (6 bases). V was trimmed by 1 base and J by 5 bases, leaving 11 bases between them. The CDR3 is 14 residues long. Per the germline V gene, CDR1 is SGHAT and CDR2 is FQNNGV. The CDR3 DNA reads TGTGCCAGCAGCTTAGCCGAGGGGGGGACTGAAGCTTTCTTT. Protein sequence: CASSLAEGGTEAFF. Together with reference TRBV11-2 and TRBJ1-1, the CDR3 gives the full variable domain: EAGVAQSPRYKIIEKRQSVAFWCNPISGHATLYWYQQILGQGPKLLIQFQNNGVVDDSQLPKDRFSAERLKGVDSTLKIQPAKLEDSAVYLCASSLAEGGTEAFFGQGTRLTVV.

The chain carries TRBV4-1 and TRBJ1-2; 7 bases line up with TRBD1. J was trimmed by 5 bases and V by 4 bases; bases with no gene match: 13. CDR1 is MGHRA, CDR2 YSYEKL, per germline. The CDR3 has 16 amino acids. The CDR3 spells CASSPGQGQHFYGYTF. The DNA of the CDR3 is TGCGCCAGCAGCCCCGGCCAGGGACAGCATTTTTATGGCTACACCTTC.

The chain has TRBV2 and TRBJ2-1; 7 bases match TRBD2. J was trimmed by 6 bases and V by 4 bases; bases with no gene match: 9. Germline V gene data show CDR1 as SNHLY and CDR2 as FYNNEI. The CDR3 spans 15 residues. DNA of the CDR3: TGTGCCAGCAGTGGGGGCCAGCGGGGCACCAATGAGCAGTTCTTC. Encoded protein: CASSGGQRGTNEQFF.

The chain couples TRBV27 to TRBJ1-1, with 9 positions matching TRBD1. The CDR3 extends over 15 amino acids. V lost 5 bases and J lost 4; bases outside the gene matches: 8. Germline V gives CDR1 MNHEY, CDR2 SMNVEV (reference sequence). CDR3 sequence: CASSGYRGRVTEAFF. DNA for the CDR3: TGTGCCAGCAGTGGTTACAGGGGGCGCGTCACTGAAGCTTTCTTT.

The CDR3 loop is CASSIEFPKINQPQHF. The CDR3 nucleotides read TGTGCCAGTAGTATAGAATTCCCTAAGATCAATCAGCCCCAGCATTTT. This chain links TRBV19 with TRBJ1-5; no reliable D call. Germline values: CDR1 LNHDA, CDR2 SQIVND (reference sequence). The CDR3 runs to 16 residues. V was trimmed by 0 bases and J by 3 bases, leaving 12 bases between them.

The CDR3 nucleotides read TGTGCCAGCAGCCCCAGGGGGGCAAACTACCCGGAGCAGTTCTTC. Protein: CASSPRGANYPEQFF. The rearrangement joins TRBV7-3 to TRBJ2-1, with a weak D call TRBD1 (7 bases). The CDR3 has 15 amino acids. The V and J ends lost 5 bases and 10 bases respectively, with 21 bases between them. In germline, CDR1 is SGHTA, CDR2 FQGTGA. The full variable domain, its missing parts supplied by reference TRBV7-3 and TRBJ2-1, is GAGVSQTPSNKVTEKGKYVELRCDPISGHTALYWYRQSLGQGPEFLIYFQGTGAADDSGLPNDRFFAVRPEGSVSTLKIQRTERGDSAVYLCASSPRGANYPEQFFGPGTRLTVL.

This chain connects TRBV28 to TRBJ1-1; weak D call: TRBD1 (6 bases). Per germline, CDR1 MDHEN and CDR2 SYDVKM. Trimming cost V 4 bases and J 1 base, with 13 bases left between them. The CDR3 extends over 15 amino acids. CDR3 loop: CASSYPDRKNTEAFF. CDR3 nucleotides: TGTGCCAGCAGTTACCCGGACAGAAAGAACACTGAAGCTTTCTTT.

The chain has TRBV2 and TRBJ1-2; 7 positions agree with TRBD1. Germline V gene lookup returns CDR1 SNHLY and CDR2 FYNNEI. This CDR3 region has 14 residues. J was trimmed by 7 bases and V by 8 bases; bases with no gene match: 13. In DNA form, the CDR3 reads TGTGCCAGCCGTACAGGGGCGGATAATAGTGGCTACACCTTC. This gives the protein CASRTGADNSGYTF.

The CDR3 region has the DNA TGTGCCATCAGTGAGACAGACGGAAACACCATATATTTT. Amino acids: CAISETDGNTIYF. The gene calls are TRBV10-3 and TRBJ1-3; D unresolved. V was pared by 2 bases and J by 4 bases, with 6 bases between. Germline CDR1 ENHRY, CDR2 SYGVKD. The CDR3 is 13 residues long.

Concerning this clone itself: An end of the junction differs from the germline gene, which may be a read error. The chain carries TRBV9 and TRBJ2-2; 8 bases match TRBD2. Looked up from germline, CDR1 is SGDLS and CDR2 is YYNGEE. The CDR3 is 16 residues long. This CDR3 is CASSSGLALNTGELFF. The CDR3 bases are TGCGCCAGCAGCTCAGGACTAGCATTGAACACCGGGGAGCTGTTTTTT.

The gene calls are TRBV29-1 and TRBJ1-2; unclear D gene. The CDR3 sequence is 12 residues long. V was trimmed by 7 bases and J by 3 bases, leaving 12 bases between them. Germline assignment: CDR1 SQVTM and CDR2 ANQGSEA. The DNA for the CDR3 is TGCAGCGCAAGGACGGACTACTATGGCTACACCTTC. It translates to CSARTDYYGYTF.

In its sample, this clone was seen once. This chain links TRBV19 with TRBJ1-2; TRBD1 is a possible D gene (6 bases). The CDR3 spans 14 residues. Germline V CDR1 and CDR2: LNHDA, SQIVND (reference sequence). V lost 7 bases and J 0 bases, leaving 12 bases between the germline ends. The CDR3 spells CASKIGQPNYGYTF. Written as DNA, the CDR3 is TGTGCCAGTAAAATAGGACAGCCTAACTATGGCTACACCTTC.

The chain recombines TRBV30 with TRBJ2-5, with a possible D match to TRBD2 (5 bases). CDR3 length equals 13 residues. V was pared by 8 bases and J by 5 bases, with 18 bases between. CDR1 and CDR2 from the germline V gene are GTSNPN and SVGIG (reference sequence). In nucleotides, the CDR3 is TGTGCCGTCGGCTTACAGCGAGGGGAGACCCAGTACTTC. This codes for CAVGLQRGETQYF.